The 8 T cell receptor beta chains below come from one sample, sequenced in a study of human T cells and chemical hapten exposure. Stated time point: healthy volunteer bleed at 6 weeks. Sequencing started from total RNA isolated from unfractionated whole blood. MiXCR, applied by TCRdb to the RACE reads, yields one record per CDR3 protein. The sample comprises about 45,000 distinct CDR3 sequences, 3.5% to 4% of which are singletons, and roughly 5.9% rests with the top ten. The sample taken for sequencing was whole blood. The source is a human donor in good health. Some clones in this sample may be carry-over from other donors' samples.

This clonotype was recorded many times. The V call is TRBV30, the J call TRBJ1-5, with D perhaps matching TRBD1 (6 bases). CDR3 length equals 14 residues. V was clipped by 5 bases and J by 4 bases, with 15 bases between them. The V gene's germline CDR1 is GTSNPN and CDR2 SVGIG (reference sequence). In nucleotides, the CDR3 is TGTGCCTGGTCTGGAGGGGGACGGAATCAGCCCCAGCATTTT. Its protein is CAWSGGGRNQPQHF.

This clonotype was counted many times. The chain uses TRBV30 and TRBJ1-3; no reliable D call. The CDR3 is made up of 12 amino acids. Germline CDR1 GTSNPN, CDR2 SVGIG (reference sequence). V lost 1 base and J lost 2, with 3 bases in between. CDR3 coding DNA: TGTGCCTGGAGTGGGACTGGAAACACCATATATTTT. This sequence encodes CAWSGTGNTIYF.

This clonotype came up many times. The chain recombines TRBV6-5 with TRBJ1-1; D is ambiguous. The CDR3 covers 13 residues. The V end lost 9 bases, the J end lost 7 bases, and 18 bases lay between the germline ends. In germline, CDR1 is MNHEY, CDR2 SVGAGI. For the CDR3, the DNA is TGTGCCAGTTTCAGGAGGCGCCAGCGTGAAGCTTTCTTT. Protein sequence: CASFRRRQREAFF.

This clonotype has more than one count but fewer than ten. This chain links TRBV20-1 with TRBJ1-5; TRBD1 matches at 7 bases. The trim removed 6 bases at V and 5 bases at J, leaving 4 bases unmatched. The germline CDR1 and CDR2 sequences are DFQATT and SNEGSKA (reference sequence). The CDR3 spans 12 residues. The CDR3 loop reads CSASDRDQPQHF. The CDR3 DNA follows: TGCAGTGCCTCCGACAGGGATCAGCCCCAGCATTTT.

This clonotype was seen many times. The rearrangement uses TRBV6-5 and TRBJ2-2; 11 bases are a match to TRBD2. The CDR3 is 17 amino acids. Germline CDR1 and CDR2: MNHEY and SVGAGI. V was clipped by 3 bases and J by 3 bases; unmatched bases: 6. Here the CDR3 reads CASSYLTSGIDTGELFF. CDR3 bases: TGTGCCAGCAGTTATCTGACTAGCGGGATTGACACCGGGGAGCTGTTTTTT.

The CDR3 sequence is CAIKRGADQPQHF. DNA of the CDR3: TGTGCCATCAAACGGGGCGCCGATCAGCCCCAGCATTTT. The V call is TRBV10-3, the J call TRBJ1-5, with D possibly matching TRBD1 (5 bases). Trimming pared 7 bases from V and 5 bases from J, leaving 12 bases between. CDR1 is ENHRY, CDR2 SYGVKD, per germline. This CDR3 contains 13 residues.

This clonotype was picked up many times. CDR3 DNA: TGCGCCAGCAGCTTGGGACTAGCGGGCCCTAAGGGCGAGCAGTACTTC. This translates into CASSLGLAGPKGEQYF. The chain couples TRBV5-1 to TRBJ2-7; TRBD2 agrees at 10 bases. Germline trimming cut 0 bases from V and 6 bases from J; bases unmatched to any gene: 9. CDR1 SGHRS and CDR2 YFSETQ come from the germline V gene. The CDR3 spans 16 residues. The whole variable domain, filled in from reference TRBV5-1 and TRBJ2-7, reads KAGVTQTPRYLIKTRGQQVTLSCSPISGHRSVSWYQQTPGQGLQFLFEYFSETQRNKGNFPGRFSGRQFSNSRSEMNVSTLELGDSALYLCASSLGLAGPKGEQYFGPGTRLTVT.

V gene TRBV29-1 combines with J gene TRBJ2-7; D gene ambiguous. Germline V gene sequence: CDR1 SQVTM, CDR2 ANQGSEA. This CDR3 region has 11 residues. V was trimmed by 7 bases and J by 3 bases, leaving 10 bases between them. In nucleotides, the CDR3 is TGCAGCGCGTCAGTAAGCTACGAGCAGTACTTC. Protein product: CSASVSYEQYF.